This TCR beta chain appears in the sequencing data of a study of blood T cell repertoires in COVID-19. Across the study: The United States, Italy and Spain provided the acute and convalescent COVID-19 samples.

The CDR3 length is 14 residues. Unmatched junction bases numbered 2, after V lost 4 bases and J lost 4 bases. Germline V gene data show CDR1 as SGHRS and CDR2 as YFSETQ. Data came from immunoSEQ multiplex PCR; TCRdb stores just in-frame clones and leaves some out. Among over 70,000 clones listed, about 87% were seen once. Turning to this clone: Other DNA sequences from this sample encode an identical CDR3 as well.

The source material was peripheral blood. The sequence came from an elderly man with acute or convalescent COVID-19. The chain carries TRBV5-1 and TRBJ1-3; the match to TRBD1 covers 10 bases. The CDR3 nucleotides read TGCGCCAGCAGCCCGGGACAGGGGGGAAACACCATATATTTT. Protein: CASSPGQGGNTIYF.